The rows below give T cell receptor beta chains drawn from one sample of a study of blood T cell repertoires in COVID-19. Using immunoSEQ multiplex PCR, the repertoire was profiled, and TCRdb retains in-frame clones only, with some absent. The sample lists approximately 70,000 clones; more than 75% were seen once. The sample taken for sequencing was peripheral blood. The receptors shown here come from a man aged 65 to 79 with active or convalescent COVID-19. The CDR3 runs from the conserved cysteine through the conserved F or W. The D gene is left open where the match is weak. The size field is filled for only some rows; it gives once, few, many or a size class.

TRBV6-6	TRBD2	NA	TRBJ2-7	CASSYRREGTYEQYF	TGTGCCAGCAGTTACCGGCGGGAGGGGACCTACGAGCAGTACTTC
TRBV30	NA	NA	TRBJ1-3	CAWSVKGNTIYF	TGTGCCTGGAGTGTCAAAGGAAACACCATATATTTT
TRBV28	NA	NA	TRBJ1-2	CASTKSPIRYGYTF	TGTGCCAGCACTAAGAGCCCTATTCGCTATGGCTACACCTTC
TRBV2	TRBD2	NA	TRBJ2-7	CASSPSGVTYEQYF	TGTGCCAGCAGCCCAAGCGGGGTAACCTACGAGCAGTACTTC
TRBV19	TRBD2	NA	TRBJ2-1	CASSRTSGMNNEQFF	TGTGCCAGTAGTCGGACTAGCGGGATGAACAATGAGCAGTTCTTC
TRBV5-1	NA	NA	TRBJ2-3	CASSLDRLRRGDTQYF	TGCGCCAGCAGCCTCGACCGTTTGCGGAGGGGAGATACGCAGTATTTT
TRBV6-5	TRBD1	NA	TRBJ1-2	CASSYDRGNYGYTF	TGTGCCAGCAGTTACGACAGGGGAAACTATGGCTACACCTTC
TRBV30	NA	once	TRBJ2-7	CAWSNRDYEQYF	TGTGCCTGGAGTAACAGGGACTACGAGCAGTACTTC
TRBV18	NA	once	TRBJ2-5	CASSPLATRETQYF	TGTGCCAGCTCACCACTGGCCACCAGAGAGACCCAGTACTTC
TRBV18	NA	NA	TRBJ1-4	CASSRDKNEKLFF	TGTGCCAGCTCACGGGACAAAAATGAAAAACTGTTTTTT
TRBV28	NA	NA	TRBJ2-7	CASSLSSSYEQYF	TGTGCCAGCAGTTTATCGAGTTCCTACGAGCAGTACTTC
TRBV6-5	NA	NA	TRBJ1-3	CASSWTAISGNTIYF	TGTGCCAGCAGTTGGACAGCCATCTCTGGAAACACCATATATTTT
TRBV24-1	TRBD1	NA	TRBJ1-5	CATSDRSQGAGQPQHF	TGTGCCACCAGTGATCGATCACAGGGGGCTGGACAGCCCCAGCATTTT
TRBV4-1	NA	NA	TRBJ2-3	CASSQAAELRTDTQYF	TGCGCCAGCAGTCAGGCAGCGGAACTACGCACAGATACGCAGTATTTT
TRBV10-2	TRBD2	NA	TRBJ2-3	CASSGTSGVTDTQYF	TGCGCCAGCAGCGGGACTAGCGGGGTCACAGATACGCAGTATTTT
TRBV28	NA	few	TRBJ2-7	CASSRPGHVVYF	TGTGCCAGCAGCCGCCCTGGACATGTCGTGTACTTC
TRBV4-2	TRBD2	NA	TRBJ2-7	CASSQEFGGTTYEQYF	TGTGCCAGCAGCCAAGAATTTGGGGGGACTACCTACGAGCAGTACTTC
TRBV20-1	NA	few	TRBJ1-3	CSARDPNTIYF	TGCAGTGCTAGAGACCCGAACACCATATATTTT
TRBV6-4	TRBD1	NA	TRBJ1-2	CASSDEGQGGYTF	TGTGCCAGCAGTGACGAGGGACAGGGAGGCTACACCTTC
TRBV30	TRBD1	NA	TRBJ1-1	CAWTPGTGLTEAFF	TGTGCCTGGACCCCCGGGACAGGGCTCACTGAAGCTTTCTTT
TRBV6-1	NA	NA	TRBJ1-2	CASSEGLNYGYTF	TGTGCCAGCAGTGAAGGGCTCAACTATGGCTACACCTTC
TRBV6-5	NA	NA	TRBJ1-1	CASKGGDTEAFF	TGTGCCAGCAAAGGAGGGGACACTGAAGCTTTCTTT
TRBV2	NA	NA	TRBJ2-7	CASSVLYEQYF	TGTGCCAGCAGTGTCTTGTACGAGCAGTACTTC
TRBV5-6	NA	NA	TRBJ2-5	CASSLATGLETQYF	TGTGCCAGCAGCTTGGCCACAGGGTTGGAGACCCAGTACTTC
TRBV7-3	TRBD2	NA	TRBJ2-3	CASSSSTSGSPYTQYF	TGTGCCAGCAGCTCGTCGACTAGCGGGAGTCCCTATACGCAGTATTTT
TRBV6-5	NA	NA	TRBJ1-2	CASSYSSTGTVNGYTF	TGTGCCAGCAGTTACTCGTCAACAGGGACCGTAAATGGCTACACCTTC
TRBV30	TRBD1	NA	TRBJ1-2	CAWRARDRGNYGYTF	TGTGCCTGGAGGGCCCGGGACAGGGGGAACTATGGCTACACCTTC
TRBV27	TRBD1	NA	TRBJ2-4	CASSTLRGRSAKNIQYF	TGTGCCAGCAGCACCCTCAGGGGGCGAAGTGCCAAAAACATTCAGTACTTC
TRBV12-5	NA	NA	TRBJ2-5	CASGLVRPGSQGSETQYF	TGTGCTAGTGGTTTGGTACGACCTGGATCACAGGGTTCAGAGACCCAGTACTTC
TRBV7-8	TRBD2	NA	TRBJ2-7	CASSPGTTTYEQYF	TGTGCCAGCAGCCCCGGGACTACCACCTACGAGCAGTACTTC
TRBV7-9	TRBD1	NA	TRBJ1-2	CASSSTGDSSGGYGYTF	TGTGCCAGCAGCTCCACCGGGGACAGCTCTGGGGGCTATGGCTACACCTTC
TRBV15	TRBD1	NA	TRBJ2-2	CATSRGQNPTGELFF	TGTGCCACCAGCAGGGGACAGAACCCCACCGGGGAGCTGTTTTTT
TRBV5-1	NA	NA	TRBJ2-2	CASSLGRGRTGELFF	TGCGCCAGCAGCTTGGGAAGGGGAAGGACCGGGGAGCTGTTTTTT
TRBV2	TRBD1	NA	TRBJ2-5	CASSSDRQETQYF	TGTGCCAGCAGTTCGGACAGGCAAGAGACCCAGTACTTC
TRBV7-2	NA	NA	TRBJ1-2	CASSLGAGNYGYTF	TGTGCCAGCAGCTTAGGAGCAGGGAACTATGGCTACACCTTC
TRBV29-1	NA	NA	TRBJ1-4	CSVGGQNGEKLFF	TGCAGCGTTGGGGGACAAAATGGAGAAAAACTGTTTTTT
TRBV28	TRBD1	NA	TRBJ1-5	CASSPKDRGIWNQPQHF	TGTGCCAGCAGTCCCAAGGACAGGGGGATATGGAATCAGCCCCAGCATTTT
TRBV10-3	NA	NA	TRBJ2-2	CAISERSARSTGELFF	TGTGCCATCAGTGAGAGGAGTGCCCGAAGTACCGGGGAGCTGTTTTTT
TRBV28	TRBD2	NA	TRBJ2-7	CASTGGGPLYYF	TGTGCCAGCACCGGGGGAGGGCCACTTTATTACTTC
TRBV18	NA	once	TRBJ2-5	CASSPPTGQGRKETQYF	TGTGCCAGCTCACCCCCCACAGGGCAGGGGCGCAAAGAGACCCAGTACTTC
TRBV5-4	NA	NA	TRBJ2-3	CASSLEHTDTQYF	TGTGCCAGCAGCTTGGAGCACACAGATACGCAGTATTTT
TRBV18	TRBD1	NA	TRBJ2-3	CASASSGTAVRTQYF	TGTGCCAGCGCTTCTTCCGGGACAGCCGTGCGTACGCAGTATTTT
TRBV2	NA	NA	TRBJ1-4	CASSGSTTNEKLFF	TGTGCCAGCAGTGGTAGCACAACTAATGAAAAACTGTTTTTT
TRBV30	NA	NA	TRBJ1-3	CAWSGLEALSGNTIYF	TGTGCCTGGAGTGGCCTGGAGGCCCTCTCTGGAAACACCATATATTTT
TRBV27	TRBD1	NA	TRBJ1-6	CASNTLDRESPLHF	TGTGCCAGCAACACTTTGGACAGGGAATCACCCCTCCACTTT
TRBV7-2	TRBD2	once	TRBJ2-7	CASSRTSGSYEQYF	TGTGCCAGCAGCCGGACTAGCGGGAGTTACGAGCAGTACTTC
TRBV24-1	NA	once	TRBJ1-2	CATSDSDRGYTF	TGTGCCACCAGTGATTCCGACAGGGGCTACACCTTC
TRBV6-5	NA	few	TRBJ2-2	CASGAGDTGELFF	TGTGCCAGCGGCGCAGGGGACACCGGGGAGCTGTTTTTT
TRBV14	NA	NA	TRBJ2-1	CASSQIPDWRALDNEQFF	TGTGCCAGCAGCCAAATTCCCGATTGGAGGGCCCTCGACAATGAGCAGTTCTTC
TRBV30	NA	NA	TRBJ2-5	CAWSVRGGQDQETQYF	TGTGCCTGGAGTGTACGGGGAGGACAGGACCAAGAGACCCAGTACTTC
TRBV2	TRBD2	few	TRBJ2-7	CASSGERESEQYF	TGTGCCAGCAGTGGGGAGCGGGAGAGCGAGCAGTACTTC
TRBV2	TRBD1	NA	TRBJ2-3	CASRHRDRGQGDTQYF	TGTGCCAGCAGACACCGGGACAGGGGGCAGGGAGATACGCAGTATTTT
TRBV5-1	NA	once	TRBJ2-3	CASSVLGISDTQYF	TGCGCCAGCAGCGTACTCGGGATATCAGATACGCAGTATTTT
TRBV11-3	TRBD1	NA	TRBJ1-1	CASSLGGTANTEAFF	TGTGCCAGCAGCTTAGGGGGGACAGCGAACACTGAAGCTTTCTTT
TRBV15	TRBD1	NA	TRBJ1-2	CATSPGGNYYGYTF	TGTGCCACCAGTCCAGGGGGGAATTACTATGGCTACACCTTC
TRBV27	NA	NA	TRBJ1-1	CASTGAMNTEAFF	TGTGCCAGCACAGGGGCTATGAACACTGAAGCTTTCTTT
TRBV6-5	TRBD1	NA	TRBJ2-7	CASRQGISYEQYF	TGTGCCAGTCGACAGGGGATCTCCTACGAGCAGTACTTC
TRBV5-1	NA	once	TRBJ2-7	CASSLAEGGPSREQYF	TGCGCCAGCAGCTTGGCCGAAGGGGGTCCTTCGCGAGAGCAGTACTTC
TRBV2	NA	NA	TRBJ2-3	CASSRDGGDTQYF	TGTGCCAGCAGTAGGGACGGAGGGGATACGCAGTATTTT